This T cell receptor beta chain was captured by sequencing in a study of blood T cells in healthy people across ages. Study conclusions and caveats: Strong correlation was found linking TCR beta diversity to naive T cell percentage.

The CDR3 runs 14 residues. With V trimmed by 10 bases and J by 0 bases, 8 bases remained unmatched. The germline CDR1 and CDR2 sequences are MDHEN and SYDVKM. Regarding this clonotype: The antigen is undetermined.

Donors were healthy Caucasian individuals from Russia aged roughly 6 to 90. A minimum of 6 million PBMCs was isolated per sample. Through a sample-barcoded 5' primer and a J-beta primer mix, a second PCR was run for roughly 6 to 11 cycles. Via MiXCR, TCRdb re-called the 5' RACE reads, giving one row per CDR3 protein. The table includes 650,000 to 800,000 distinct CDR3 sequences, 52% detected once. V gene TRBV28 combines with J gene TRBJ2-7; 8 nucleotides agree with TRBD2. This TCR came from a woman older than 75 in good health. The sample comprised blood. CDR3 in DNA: TGTGCCACCCGACCCGGGACTAGCTCCTACGAGCAGTACTTC. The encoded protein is CATRPGTSSYEQYF. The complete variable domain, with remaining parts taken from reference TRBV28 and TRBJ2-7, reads DVKVTQSSRYLVKRTGEKVFLECVQDMDHENMFWYRQDPGLGLRLIYFSYDVKMKEKGDIPEGYSVSREKKERFSLILESASTNQTSMYLCATRPGTSSYEQYFGPGTRLTVT.